The clone carrying this TCR beta chain was recorded a few times. The antigen is not known. The sample comes from a study of T-cell memory formation after mild COVID-19. Across the whole study: Largely donor-specific TCR clusters were found.

5'RACE primed at constant segments yielded TCR alpha and TCR beta cDNA libraries bearing sample barcodes and UMIs. Via MiXCR, TCRdb re-called the 5' RACE reads, giving one row per CDR3 protein. This table has roughly 350,000 distinct CDR3 sequences, under 30% appearing once. The V end lost 6 bases, the J end lost 0 bases, and 14 bases lay between the germline ends. This CDR3 spans 14 amino acids. Germline CDR1 reads DFQATT; CDR2 reads SNEGSKA (reference sequence). Findings and limits, study-wide: In second-wave clones peaking day 37, SARS-CoV-2 specificity remained unconfirmed. Contracting CD4+ clones lay largely in CM and EM, with CD8+ ones residing in EMRA.

Sequenced sample: PBMCs or a T cell subset sorted from them (not recorded which). This clonotype was obtained from an adult woman who had mild COVID-19 (a few samples of this study predate the infection). Cell type and time point are not known. The chain combines TRBV20-1 with TRBJ1-1; unclear D gene. The CDR3 spells CSAAAGSMNTEAFF. CDR3 in DNA: TGCAGTGCCGCGGCGGGCTCAATGAACACTGAAGCTTTCTTT.